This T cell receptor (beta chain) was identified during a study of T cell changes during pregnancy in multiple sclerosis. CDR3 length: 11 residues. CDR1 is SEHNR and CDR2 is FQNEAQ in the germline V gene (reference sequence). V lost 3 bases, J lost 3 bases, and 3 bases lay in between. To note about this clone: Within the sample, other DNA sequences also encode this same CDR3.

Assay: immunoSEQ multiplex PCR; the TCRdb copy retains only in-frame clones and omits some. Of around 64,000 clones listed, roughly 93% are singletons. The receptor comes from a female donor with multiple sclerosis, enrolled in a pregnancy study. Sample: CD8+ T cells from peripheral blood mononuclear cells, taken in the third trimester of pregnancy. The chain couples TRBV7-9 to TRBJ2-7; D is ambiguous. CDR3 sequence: CASSFNYEQYF. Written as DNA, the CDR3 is TGTGCCAGCAGCTTTAACTACGAGCAGTACTTC.